What follows is one TCR beta chain and its context. Its target is not known. The data were obtained in a study of cytomegalovirus exposure and HLA in healthy donors. Study-wide background: Unique TCRs from HLA-typed donors, roughly 89 million of them, were held in an early data release.

Study-wide findings and caveats: CMV serostatus stood as the only immune exposure information on hand.

Primers: 60 Vbeta forward and 13 Jbeta reverse. TCRdb keeps only in-frame clones here, not all; method: immunoSEQ multiplex PCR. The profile shows about 100,000 clones, about 75% of them singletons. The CDR3 length is 12 residues. Germline V CDR1 and CDR2: MNHNS, SASEGT. V shed 5 bases and J shed 9 bases, with 11 bases lying between them. The TCR was taken from a man aged 40-49 years in good health and CMV-seropositive. Input material: PBMCs. The rearrangement uses TRBV6-1 and TRBJ2-1; D possibly corresponds to TRBD2 (6 bases). The CDR3 DNA sequence: TGTGCCAGCAGTCGACACGGGGGTGAGCAGTTCTTC. Translating it yields CASSRHGGEQFF.